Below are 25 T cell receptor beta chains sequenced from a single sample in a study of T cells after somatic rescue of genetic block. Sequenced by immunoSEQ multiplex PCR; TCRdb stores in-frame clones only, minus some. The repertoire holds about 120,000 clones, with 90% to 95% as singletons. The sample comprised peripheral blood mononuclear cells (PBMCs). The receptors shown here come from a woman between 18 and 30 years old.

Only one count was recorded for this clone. This chain's CDR3 is CSARDSEALPQHF. The CDR3 DNA reads as TGCAGCGCGCGGGACAGCGAAGCGTTGCCCCAGCATTTT. The rearrangement links TRBV29-1 to TRBJ1-5; 7 bases align to TRBD1. The V gene's germline CDR1 is SQVTM and CDR2 ANQGSEA. CDR3 size: 13 residues. With 7 bases clipped from V and 9 bases from J, the junction kept 12 bases outside the gene matches. Drawing the rest from reference TRBV29-1 and TRBJ1-5, the complete variable domain is SAVISQKPSRDICQRGTSLTIQCQVDSQVTMMFWYRQQPGQSLTLIATANQGSEATYESGFVIDKFPISRPNLTFSTLTVSNMSPEDSSIYLCSARDSEALPQHFGDGTRLSIL.

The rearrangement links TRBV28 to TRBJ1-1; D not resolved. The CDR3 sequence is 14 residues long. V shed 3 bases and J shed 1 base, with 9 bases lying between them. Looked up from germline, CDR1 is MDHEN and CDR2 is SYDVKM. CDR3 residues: CASSFGQENTEAFF. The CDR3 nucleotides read TGTGCCAGCAGTTTCGGCCAGGAGAACACTGAAGCTTTCTTT.

DNA of the CDR3: TGTGCCAGCAGCTTAGGGCAGGGGCGATCAGATACGCAGTATTTT. Residues: CASSLGQGRSDTQYF. V gene TRBV7-6 combines with J gene TRBJ2-3; D possibly corresponds to TRBD1 (6 bases). CDR1 is SGHVS, CDR2 FNYEAQ, per germline. V lost 1 base to trimming and J lost 4 bases, with 12 bases between them. The CDR3 sequence is 15 residues long.

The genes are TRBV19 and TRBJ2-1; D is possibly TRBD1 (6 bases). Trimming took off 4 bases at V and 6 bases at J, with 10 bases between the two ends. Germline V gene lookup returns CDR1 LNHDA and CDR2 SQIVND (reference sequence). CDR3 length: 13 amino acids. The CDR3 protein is CASSTTGFNEQFF. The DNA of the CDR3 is TGTGCCAGTAGTACTACAGGGTTCAATGAGCAGTTCTTC.

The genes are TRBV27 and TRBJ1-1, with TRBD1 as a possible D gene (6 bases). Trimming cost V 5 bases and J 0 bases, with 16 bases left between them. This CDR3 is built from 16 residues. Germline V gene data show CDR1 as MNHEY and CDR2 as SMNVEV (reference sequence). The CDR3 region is CASSPTGMGLNTEAFF. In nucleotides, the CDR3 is TGTGCCAGCAGTCCCACAGGGATGGGCTTGAACACTGAAGCTTTCTTT.

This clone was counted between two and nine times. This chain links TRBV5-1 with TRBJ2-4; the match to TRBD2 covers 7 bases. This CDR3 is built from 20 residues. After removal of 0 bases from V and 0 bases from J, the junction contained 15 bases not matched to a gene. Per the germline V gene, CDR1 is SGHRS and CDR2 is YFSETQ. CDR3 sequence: CASSLGLIAGDLLAKNIQYF. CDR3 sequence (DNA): TGCGCCAGCAGCTTGGGGCTAATAGCGGGCGACCTTCTAGCCAAAAACATTCAGTACTTC.

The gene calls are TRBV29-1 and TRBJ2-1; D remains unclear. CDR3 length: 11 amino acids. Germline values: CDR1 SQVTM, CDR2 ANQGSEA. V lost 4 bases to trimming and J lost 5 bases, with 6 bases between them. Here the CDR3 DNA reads TGCAGCGTTGCAGTTGACAATGAGCAGTTCTTC. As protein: CSVAVDNEQFF.

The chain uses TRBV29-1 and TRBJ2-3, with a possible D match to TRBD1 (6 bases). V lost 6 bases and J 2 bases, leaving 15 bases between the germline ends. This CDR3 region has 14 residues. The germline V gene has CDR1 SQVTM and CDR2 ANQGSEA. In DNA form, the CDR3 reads TGCAGCGTCCGGGGACACGAAGACACAGATACGCAGTATTTT. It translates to CSVRGHEDTDTQYF.

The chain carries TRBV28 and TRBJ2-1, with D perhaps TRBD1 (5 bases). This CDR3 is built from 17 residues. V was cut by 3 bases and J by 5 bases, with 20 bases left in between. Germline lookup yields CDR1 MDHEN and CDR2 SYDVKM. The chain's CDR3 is CASSFSGRSLGDNEQFF. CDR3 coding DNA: TGTGCCAGCAGTTTCTCCGGACGGAGTCTAGGGGACAATGAGCAGTTCTTC. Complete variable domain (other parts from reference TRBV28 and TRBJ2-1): DVKVTQSSRYLVKRTGEKVFLECVQDMDHENMFWYRQDPGLGLRLIYFSYDVKMKEKGDIPEGYSVSREKKERFSLILESASTNQTSMYLCASSFSGRSLGDNEQFFGPGTRLTVL.

The DNA of the CDR3 is TGTGCCAGCAGCGCTTTAGGGGTCGGGTACCAAGAGACCCAGTACTTC. Amino acid sequence: CASSALGVGYQETQYF. The rearrangement joins TRBV7-2 to TRBJ2-5; weak D call: TRBD1 (5 bases). CDR3 length equals 16 residues. V was clipped by 5 bases and J by 0 bases, with 16 bases between them. Germline CDR1 SGHTA, CDR2 FQGNSA. The full variable domain, completed using reference TRBV7-2 and TRBJ2-5, is GAGVSQSPSNKVTEKGKDVELRCDPISGHTALYWYRQSLGQGLEFLIYFQGNSAPDKSGLPSDRFSAERTGGSVSTLTIQRTQQEDSAVYLCASSALGVGYQETQYFGPGTRLLVL.

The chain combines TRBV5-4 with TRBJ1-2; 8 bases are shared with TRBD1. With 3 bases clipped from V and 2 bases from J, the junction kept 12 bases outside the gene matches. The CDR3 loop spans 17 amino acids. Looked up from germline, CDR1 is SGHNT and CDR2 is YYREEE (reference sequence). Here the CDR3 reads CASSWDPNRGANYGYTF. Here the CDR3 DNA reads TGTGCCAGCAGCTGGGACCCCAACAGGGGGGCCAACTATGGCTACACCTTC.

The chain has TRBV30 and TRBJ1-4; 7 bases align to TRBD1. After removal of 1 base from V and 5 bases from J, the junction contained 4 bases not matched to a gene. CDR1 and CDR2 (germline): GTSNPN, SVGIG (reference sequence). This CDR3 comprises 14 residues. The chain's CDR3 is CAWSEGARNEKLFF. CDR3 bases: TGTGCCTGGAGTGAGGGGGCGCGGAATGAAAAACTGTTTTTT.

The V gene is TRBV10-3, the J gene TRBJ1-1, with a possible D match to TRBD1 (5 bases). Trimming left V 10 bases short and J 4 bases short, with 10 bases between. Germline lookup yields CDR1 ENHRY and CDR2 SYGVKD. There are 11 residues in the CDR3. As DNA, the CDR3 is TGTGCCAGCTCCGGGGGCACTGAAGCTTTCTTT. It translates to CASSGGTEAFF.

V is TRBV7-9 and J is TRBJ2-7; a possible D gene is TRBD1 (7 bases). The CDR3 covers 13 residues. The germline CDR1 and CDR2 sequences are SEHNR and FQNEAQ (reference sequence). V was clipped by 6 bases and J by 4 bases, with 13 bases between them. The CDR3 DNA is TGTGCCAGCAGTCGCGGGACAGAATACGAGCAGTACTTC. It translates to CASSRGTEYEQYF.

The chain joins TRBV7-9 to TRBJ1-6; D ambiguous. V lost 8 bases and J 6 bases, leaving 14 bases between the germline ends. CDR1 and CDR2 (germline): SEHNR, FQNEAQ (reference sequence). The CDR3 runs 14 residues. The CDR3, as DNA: TGTGCCAGCCGGACCGGCTCTCGTAATTCACCCCTCCACTTT. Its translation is CASRTGSRNSPLHF.

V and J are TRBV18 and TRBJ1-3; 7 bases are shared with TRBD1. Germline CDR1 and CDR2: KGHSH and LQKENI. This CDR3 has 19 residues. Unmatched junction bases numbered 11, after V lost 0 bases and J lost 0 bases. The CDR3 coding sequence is TGTGCCAGCTCACCACCGATAAAACAGGGGCTGGGCTCTGGAAACACCATATATTTT. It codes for CASSPPIKQGLGSGNTIYF.

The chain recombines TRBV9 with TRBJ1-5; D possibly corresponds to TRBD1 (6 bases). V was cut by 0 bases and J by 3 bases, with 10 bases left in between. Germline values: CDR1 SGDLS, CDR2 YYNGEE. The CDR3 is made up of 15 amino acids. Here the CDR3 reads CASSVAGTPNQPQHF. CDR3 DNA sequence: TGTGCCAGCAGCGTAGCAGGGACACCCAATCAGCCCCAGCATTTT.

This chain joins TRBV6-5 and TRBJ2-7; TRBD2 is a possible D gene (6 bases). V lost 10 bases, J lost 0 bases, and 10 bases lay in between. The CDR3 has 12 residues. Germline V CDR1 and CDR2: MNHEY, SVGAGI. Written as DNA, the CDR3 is TGTGCCACCCGGAGGGGCTCCTACGAGCAGTACTTC. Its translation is CATRRGSYEQYF.

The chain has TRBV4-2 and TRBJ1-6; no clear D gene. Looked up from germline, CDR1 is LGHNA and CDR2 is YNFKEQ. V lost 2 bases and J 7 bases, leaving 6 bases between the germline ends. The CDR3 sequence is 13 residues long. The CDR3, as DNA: TGTGCCAGCAGCCAAAGGAGCAATTCACCCCTCCACTTT. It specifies CASSQRSNSPLHF.

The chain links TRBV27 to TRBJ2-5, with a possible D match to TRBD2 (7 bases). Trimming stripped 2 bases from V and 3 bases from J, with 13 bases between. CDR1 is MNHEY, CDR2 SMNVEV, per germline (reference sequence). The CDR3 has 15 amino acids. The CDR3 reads CASSLSGGAEETQYF. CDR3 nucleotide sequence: TGTGCCAGCAGTTTAAGTGGGGGGGCGGAAGAGACCCAGTACTTC.

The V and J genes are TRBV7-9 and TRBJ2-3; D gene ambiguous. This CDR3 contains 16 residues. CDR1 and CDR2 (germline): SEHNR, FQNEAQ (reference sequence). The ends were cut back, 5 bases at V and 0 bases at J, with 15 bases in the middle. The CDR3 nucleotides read TGTGCCAGCAGCGCCTACATAGTACTAAGCACAGATACGCAGTATTTT. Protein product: CASSAYIVLSTDTQYF.

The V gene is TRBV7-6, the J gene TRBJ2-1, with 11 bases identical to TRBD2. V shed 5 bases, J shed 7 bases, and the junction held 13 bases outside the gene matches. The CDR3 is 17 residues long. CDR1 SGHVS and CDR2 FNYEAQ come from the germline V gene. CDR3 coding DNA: TGTGCCAGCAGCCCTCACTTAGATAGCGGGGGGGAAAATGAGCAGTTCTTC. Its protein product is CASSPHLDSGGENEQFF.

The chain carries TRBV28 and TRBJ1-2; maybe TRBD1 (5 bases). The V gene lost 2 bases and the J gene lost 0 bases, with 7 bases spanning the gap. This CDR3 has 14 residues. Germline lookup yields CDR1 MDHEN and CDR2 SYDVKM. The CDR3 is CASSLAGPNYGYTF. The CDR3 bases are TGTGCCAGCAGTTTAGCAGGGCCTAACTATGGCTACACCTTC.

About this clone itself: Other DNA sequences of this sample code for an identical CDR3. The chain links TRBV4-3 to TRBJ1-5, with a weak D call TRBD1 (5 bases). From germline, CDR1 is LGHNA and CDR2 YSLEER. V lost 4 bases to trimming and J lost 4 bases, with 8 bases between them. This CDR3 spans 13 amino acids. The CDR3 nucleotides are TGCGCCAGCAGCCCCGACAGAAATCAGCCCCAGCATTTT. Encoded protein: CASSPDRNQPQHF.

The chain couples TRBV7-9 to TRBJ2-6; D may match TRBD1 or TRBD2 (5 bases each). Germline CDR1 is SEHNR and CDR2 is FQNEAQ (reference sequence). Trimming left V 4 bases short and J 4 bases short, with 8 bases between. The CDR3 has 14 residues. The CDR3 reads CASSWGIGANVLTF. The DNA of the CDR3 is TGTGCCAGCAGCTGGGGGATCGGGGCCAACGTCCTGACTTTC.